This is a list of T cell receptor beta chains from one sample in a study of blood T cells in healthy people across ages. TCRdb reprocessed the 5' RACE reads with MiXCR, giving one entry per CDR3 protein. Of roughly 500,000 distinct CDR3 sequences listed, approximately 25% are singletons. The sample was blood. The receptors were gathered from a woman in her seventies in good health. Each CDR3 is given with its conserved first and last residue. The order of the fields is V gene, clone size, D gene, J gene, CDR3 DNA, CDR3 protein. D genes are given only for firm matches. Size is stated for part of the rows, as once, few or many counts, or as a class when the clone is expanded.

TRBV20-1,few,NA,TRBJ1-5,TGCAGTGCTAGAGCGTCGGGACACCTTCTCAATCAGCCCCAGCATTTT,CSARASGHLLNQPQHF
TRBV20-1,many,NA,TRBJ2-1,TGCAGTGTTGAGGGGGGATCCTACAATGAGCAGTTCTTC,CSVEGGSYNEQFF
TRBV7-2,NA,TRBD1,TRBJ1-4,TGTGCCAGCAGCTCTCAACAGGGGGCGGGTGAAAAACTGTTTTTT,CASSSQQGAGEKLFF
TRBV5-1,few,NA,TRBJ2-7,TGCGCCAGCAAGGACGGACGTTCCTACGAGCAGTACTTC,CASKDGRSYEQYF
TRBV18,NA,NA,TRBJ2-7,TGTGCCAGCTCACCGGGGGGATTCGGTGAGCAGTACTTC,CASSPGGFGEQYF
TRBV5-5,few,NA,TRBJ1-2,TGTGCCAGCAGCTTGGAAGGGGTGGTGGGGCTCGGCTATGGCTACACCTTC,CASSLEGVVGLGYGYTF
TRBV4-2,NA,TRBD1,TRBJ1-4,TGTGCCAGCAGCCTCACCGGACAGGGGTCTAATGAAAAACTGTTTTTT,CASSLTGQGSNEKLFF
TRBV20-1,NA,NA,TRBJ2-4,TGCAGTGCTAGGGATTTGGAGAGGTCCAAAAACATTCAGTACTTC,CSARDLERSKNIQYF
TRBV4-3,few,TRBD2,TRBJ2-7,TGCGCCAGCAGCCAAGATAAGGGGTTCGCGGGGGGCCACTACGAGCAGTACTTC,CASSQDKGFAGGHYEQYF
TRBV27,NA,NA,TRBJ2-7,TGTGCCAGCAGTTTGGGGTCGGCAGGGGAGATTTACGAGCAGTACTTC,CASSLGSAGEIYEQYF
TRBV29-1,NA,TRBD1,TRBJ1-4,TGCAGCGTTGAAATGCGGGACAGGGACGAAAAACTGTTTTTT,CSVEMRDRDEKLFF
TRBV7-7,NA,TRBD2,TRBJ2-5,TGTGCCAGCAGCTTGGGTAGGCTAGCGGGAGGAGGAGAGACCCAGTACTTC,CASSLGRLAGGGETQYF
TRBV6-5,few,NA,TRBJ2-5,TGTGCCAGCAGTTACTCGACCGCAGAGGAGACCCAGTACTTC,CASSYSTAEETQYF
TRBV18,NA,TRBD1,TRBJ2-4,TGTGCCAGCTCAGAAGGGGGACAGCTAAACATTCAGTACTTC,CASSEGGQLNIQYF
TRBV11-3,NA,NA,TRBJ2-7,TGTGCCAGCAGCGAAGGACACCTTAGCTCCTACGAGCAGTACTTC,CASSEGHLSSYEQYF
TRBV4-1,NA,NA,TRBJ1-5,TGCGCCAGCAGCCCTGAGGGAGGCAATCAGCGCCAGCATTTT,CASSPEGGNQRQHF
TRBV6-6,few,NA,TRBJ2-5,TGTGCCAGCAGGCCCCTTTTAGCCCAAGAGACCCAGTACTTC,CASRPLLAQETQYF
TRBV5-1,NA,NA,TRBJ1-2,TGCGCCAGCAGCTTGGGGGGGGGATTCTATGGCTACACCTTC,CASSLGGGFYGYTF
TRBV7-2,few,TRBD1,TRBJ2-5,TGTGCCAGCAGCATTAACAGGGGGAGCGGGGAGACCCAGTACTTC,CASSINRGSGETQYF
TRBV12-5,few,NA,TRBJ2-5,TGTGCTAGTGGTTTTGAGGAGACCCAGTACTTC,CASGFEETQYF
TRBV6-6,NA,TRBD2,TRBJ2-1,TGTGCCAGCAGTTCGGGGGGGCAAGTGAATGAGCAGTTCTTC,CASSSGGQVNEQFF
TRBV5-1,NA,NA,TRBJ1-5,TGCGCCAGCAGCTTGGAGGGGATAAATCAGCCCCAGCATTTT,CASSLEGINQPQHF
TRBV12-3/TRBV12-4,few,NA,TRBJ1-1,TGTGCCAGCAGTTTACGTGGTGGGGCCACTGAAGCTTTCTTT,CASSLRGGATEAFF
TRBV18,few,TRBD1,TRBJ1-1,TGTGCCAGCTCGCTCGGACAGGCTGTGAACACTGAAGCTTTCTTT,CASSLGQAVNTEAFF
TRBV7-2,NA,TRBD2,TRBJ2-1,TGTGCCAGCAGCTTCCTCGGCGGGGGGGCCTACAATGAGCAGTTCTTC,CASSFLGGGAYNEQFF
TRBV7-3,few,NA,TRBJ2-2,TGTGCCAGCAGCTGGGCGAGAACCGGGGAGCTGTTTTTT,CASSWARTGELFF
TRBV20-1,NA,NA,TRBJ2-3,TGCAGCGCAGGCCGTCGCGGGGTGGGAGATACGCAGTATTTT,CSAGRRGVGDTQYF
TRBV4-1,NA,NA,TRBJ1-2,TGCGCCAGCAGCCACCACTATGGCTACACCTTC,CASSHHYGYTF
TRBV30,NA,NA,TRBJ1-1,TGTGCCTGGTTACGGGGGGCGCGAACTGAAGCTTTCTTT,CAWLRGARTEAFF
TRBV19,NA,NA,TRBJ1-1,TGTGCCAGTAGTATCTCCCCGAGGAAAGGGGACACTGAAGCTTTCTTT,CASSISPRKGDTEAFF
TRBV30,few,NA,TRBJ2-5,TGTGCCTGGAGTGTACCTTTCTCGGGTACACTCAAAGAGACCCAGTACTTC,CAWSVPFSGTLKETQYF
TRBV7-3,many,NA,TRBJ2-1,TGTGCCAGCAGCTCTGACGGGACTTATAACAATGAGCAGTTCTTC,CASSSDGTYNNEQFF
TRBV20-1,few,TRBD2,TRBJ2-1,TGCAGTGCTAGAGTTCCAGCGGGGCCGTCCCATGAGCAGTTCTTC,CSARVPAGPSHEQFF
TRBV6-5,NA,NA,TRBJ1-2,TGTGCCAGCAGTTACGTGTGGGACTATGGCTACACCTTC,CASSYVWDYGYTF
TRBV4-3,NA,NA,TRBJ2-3,TGCGCCAGCAGCCAATTTTCAGGCGACAGTCCCCTTTTCACAGATACGCAGTATTTT,CASSQFSGDSPLFTDTQYF
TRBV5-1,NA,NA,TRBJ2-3,TGCGCCAGCAGCTTAGAATCTCTTAGCCCAGATACGCAGTATTTT,CASSLESLSPDTQYF
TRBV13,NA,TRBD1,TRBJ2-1,TGTGCCAGCAGCTTCGGGACAGCCTACAATGAGCAGTTCTTC,CASSFGTAYNEQFF
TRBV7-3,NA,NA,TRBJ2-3,TGTGCCAGCAGCCTTTTATCTAGCGCAGATACGCAGTATTTT,CASSLLSSADTQYF
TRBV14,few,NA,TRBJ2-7,TGTGCCAGCAGCCCCACGAGGGGCAATGGATACGAGCAGTACTTC,CASSPTRGNGYEQYF
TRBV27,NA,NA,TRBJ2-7,TGTGCCAGCAGTTTCCCCGGAGCTCCGAAGGTCTACGAGCAGTACTTC,CASSFPGAPKVYEQYF
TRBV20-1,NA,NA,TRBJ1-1,TGCAGTGCTTCTCCCCCAAGGACAAGCAACACTGAAGCTTTCTTT,CSASPPRTSNTEAFF